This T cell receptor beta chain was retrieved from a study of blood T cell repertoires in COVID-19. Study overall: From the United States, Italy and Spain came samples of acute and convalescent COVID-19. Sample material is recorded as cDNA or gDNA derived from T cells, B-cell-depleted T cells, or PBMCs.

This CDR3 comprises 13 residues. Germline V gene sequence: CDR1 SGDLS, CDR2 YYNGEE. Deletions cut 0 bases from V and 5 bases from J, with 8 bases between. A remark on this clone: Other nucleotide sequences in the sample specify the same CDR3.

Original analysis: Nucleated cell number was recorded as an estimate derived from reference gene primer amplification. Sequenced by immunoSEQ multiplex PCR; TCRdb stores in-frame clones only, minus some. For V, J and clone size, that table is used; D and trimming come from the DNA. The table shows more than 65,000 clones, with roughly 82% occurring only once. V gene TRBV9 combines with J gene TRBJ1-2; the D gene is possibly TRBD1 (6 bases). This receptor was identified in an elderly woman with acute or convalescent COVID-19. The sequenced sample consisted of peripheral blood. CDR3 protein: CASSVGTDYGYTF. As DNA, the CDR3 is TGTGCCAGCAGCGTAGGGACAGATTATGGCTACACCTTC.